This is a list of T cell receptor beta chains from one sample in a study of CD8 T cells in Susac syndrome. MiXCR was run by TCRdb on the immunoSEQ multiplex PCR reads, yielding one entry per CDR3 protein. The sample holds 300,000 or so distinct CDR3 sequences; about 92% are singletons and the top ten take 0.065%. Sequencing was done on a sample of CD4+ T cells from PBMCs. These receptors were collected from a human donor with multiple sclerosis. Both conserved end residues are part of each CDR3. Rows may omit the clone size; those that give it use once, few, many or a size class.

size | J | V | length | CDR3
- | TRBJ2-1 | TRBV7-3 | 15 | CASSLVASAYNEQFF
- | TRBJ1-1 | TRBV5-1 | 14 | CASNAGTGNTEAFF
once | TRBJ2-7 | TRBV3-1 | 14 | CASSQNEYPYEQYF
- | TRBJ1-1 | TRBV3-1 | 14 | CASERTEKNTEAFF
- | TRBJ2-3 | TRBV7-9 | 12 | CASSRIGDTQYF
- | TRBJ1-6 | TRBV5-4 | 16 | CASSRGPDRVNSPLHF
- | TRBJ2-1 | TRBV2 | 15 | CASSDIRGTYNEQFF
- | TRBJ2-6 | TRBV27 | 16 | CASSLFPSSGANVLTF
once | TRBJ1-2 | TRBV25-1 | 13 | CASRGQRFYGYTF
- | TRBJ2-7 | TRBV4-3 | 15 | CASSSDAGGPVEQYF
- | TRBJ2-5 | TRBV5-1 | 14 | CASSLGPGQETQYF
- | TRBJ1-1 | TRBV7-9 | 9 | CTPTPEAFF
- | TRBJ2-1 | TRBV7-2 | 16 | CASSLAAGTSYNEQFF
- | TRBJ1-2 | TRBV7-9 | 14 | CASSLATPAGGYTF
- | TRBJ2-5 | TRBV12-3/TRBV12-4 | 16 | CASSLVGLAGEETQYF
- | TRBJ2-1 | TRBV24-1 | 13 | CATSDGRAQEQFF
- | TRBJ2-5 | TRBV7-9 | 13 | CASSLTPGETQYF
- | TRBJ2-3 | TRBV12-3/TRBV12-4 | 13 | CASSRRLTDTQYF
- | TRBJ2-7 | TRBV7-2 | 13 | CASSSRTSYEQYF
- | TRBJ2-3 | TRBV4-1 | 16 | CASSQLAGAGTDTQYF
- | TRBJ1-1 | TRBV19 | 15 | CASNPQGLQNTEAFF
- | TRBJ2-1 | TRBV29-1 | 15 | CSVAVGLTGGNEQFF
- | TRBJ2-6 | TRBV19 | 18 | CASSSRQGRGSGANVLTF
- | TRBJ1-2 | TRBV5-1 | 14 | CASRPGSANYGYTF
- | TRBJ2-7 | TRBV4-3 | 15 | CASSQERVISYEQYF
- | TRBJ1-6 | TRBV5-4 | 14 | CASSLKGIDSPLHF
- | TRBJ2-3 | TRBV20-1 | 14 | CSARGMGGRHTQYF
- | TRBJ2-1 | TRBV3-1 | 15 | CASSPEGSSYNEQFF
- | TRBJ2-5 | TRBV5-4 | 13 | CASSWTGRETQYF
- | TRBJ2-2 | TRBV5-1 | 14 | CASSLGVPPEWLFF
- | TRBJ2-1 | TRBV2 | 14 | CASSPFMRGNEQFF
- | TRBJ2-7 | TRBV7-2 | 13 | CASSFALASEQYF
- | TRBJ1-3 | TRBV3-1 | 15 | CASSQGRVGGNTIYF
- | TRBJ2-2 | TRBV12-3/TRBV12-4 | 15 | CASSPRGAGTGELFF
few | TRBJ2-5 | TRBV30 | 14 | CAWRKNREQETQYF
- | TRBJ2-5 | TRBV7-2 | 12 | CASSRSVQTQYF
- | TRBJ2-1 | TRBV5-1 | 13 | CASSFQGAAEQFF
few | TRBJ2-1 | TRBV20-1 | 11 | CSARPYNEQFF
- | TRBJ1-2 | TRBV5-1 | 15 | CASSLEGRINYGYTF
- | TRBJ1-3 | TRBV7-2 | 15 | CASSLEGGKGNTIYF
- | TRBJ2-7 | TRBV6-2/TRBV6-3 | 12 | CASSYRFYEQYF
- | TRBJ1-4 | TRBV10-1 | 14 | CASRSGPTNEKLFF
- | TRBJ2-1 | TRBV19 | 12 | CASSINRDRKFF
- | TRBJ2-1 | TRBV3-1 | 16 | CASSQAAGGGLNEQFF
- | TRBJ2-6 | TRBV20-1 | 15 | CSARAGRAGANVLTF
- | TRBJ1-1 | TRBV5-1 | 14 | CASKEQGPNTEAFF
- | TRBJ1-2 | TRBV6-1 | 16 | CAIRTGGFSGDYGYTF
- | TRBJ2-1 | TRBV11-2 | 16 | CASSSIAGRAYNEQFF
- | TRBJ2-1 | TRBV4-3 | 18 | CASSQDLLRPNSYNEQFF
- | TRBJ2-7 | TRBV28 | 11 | CASSLLQGLYF
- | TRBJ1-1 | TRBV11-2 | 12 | CASSLEQAEAFF
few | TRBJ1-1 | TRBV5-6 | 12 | CASSLGSLGAFF
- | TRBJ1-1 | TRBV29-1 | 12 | CSVRTLNTEAFF